This T cell receptor beta chain was recovered during a study of CD4+ T cells in melanoma. Findings of the study overall: Neoantigen-specific CD4+ T cells in melanoma reportedly had diverse differentiation states.

Using immunoSEQ multiplex PCR, the repertoire was profiled, and TCRdb retains in-frame clones only, with some absent. The table includes 110,000 to 150,000 clones, around 90% detected once. Regarding this clone: Its target is unknown.

Trimming removed 5 bases from V and 10 bases from J, with 18 bases in between. The CDR3 covers 15 residues. Germline V gene data show CDR1 as SGHTA and CDR2 as FQGNSA. This sequence was found in a human donor with melanoma. This chain uses TRBV7-2 with TRBJ1-6; possible D gene TRBD1, 5 bases. CDR3 bases: TGTGCCAGCAGCAACCTTCCGGGGGGAGGATCACCCCTCCACTTT. It yields the protein CASSNLPGGGSPLHF.